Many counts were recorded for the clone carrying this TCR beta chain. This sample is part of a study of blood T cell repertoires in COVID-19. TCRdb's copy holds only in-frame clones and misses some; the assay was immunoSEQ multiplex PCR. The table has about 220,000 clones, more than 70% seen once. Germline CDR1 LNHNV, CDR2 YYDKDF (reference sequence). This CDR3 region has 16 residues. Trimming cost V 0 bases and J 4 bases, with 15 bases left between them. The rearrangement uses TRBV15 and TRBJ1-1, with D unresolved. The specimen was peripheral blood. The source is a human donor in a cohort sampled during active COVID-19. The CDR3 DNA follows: TGTGCCACCAGCAGAGACCCATTTGGGCTGGTCACTGAAGCTTTCTTT. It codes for CATSRDPFGLVTEAFF.